This T cell receptor beta chain originates from a study of control samples from healthy donors and cancer patients. The table came from immunoSEQ multiplex PCR; TCRdb's copy has only in-frame clones and leaves some out. The sample's table shows about 190,000 clones. Losses at the gene ends were 0 bases for V and 8 bases for J; bases not matched to a gene: 6. From germline, CDR1 is LGHDT and CDR2 YNNKEL (reference sequence). This CDR3 is built from 15 residues. The genes are TRBV3-1 (or the pseudogene TRBV3-2) and TRBJ1-4, with 7 bases matching TRBD1. Source material: blood. The receptor comes from a woman in her twenties or thirties in good health. DNA of the CDR3: TGTGCCAGCAGCCAAGAGGGGACAGTTTTAGAAAAACTGTTTTTT. Protein product: CASSQEGTVLEKLFF.